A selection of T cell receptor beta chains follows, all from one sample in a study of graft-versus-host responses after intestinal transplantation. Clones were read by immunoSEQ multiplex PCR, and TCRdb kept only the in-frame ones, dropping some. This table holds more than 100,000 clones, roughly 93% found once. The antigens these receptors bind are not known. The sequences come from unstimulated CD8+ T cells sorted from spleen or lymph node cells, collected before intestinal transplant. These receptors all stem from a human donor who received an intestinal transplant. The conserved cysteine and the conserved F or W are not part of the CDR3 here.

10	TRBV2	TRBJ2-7	ASSDPQGKQY
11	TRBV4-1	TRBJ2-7	ASSQQGVDEQY
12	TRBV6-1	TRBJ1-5	ASSDRGFGQPQH
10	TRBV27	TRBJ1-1	ASSYPDTEAF
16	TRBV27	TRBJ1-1	ASSLSYGTGAPNTEAF
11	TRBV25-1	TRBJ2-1	ASSPGHYNEQF
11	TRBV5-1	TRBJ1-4	ASSQGTGEELF
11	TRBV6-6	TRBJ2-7	ASSYSLVGEQY
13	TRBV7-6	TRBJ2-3	ASSLVSGVGDTQY
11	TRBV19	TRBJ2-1	ASSYSLNNEQF
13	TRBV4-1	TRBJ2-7	ASSQDLGQGYEQY
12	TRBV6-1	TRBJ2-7	ASSVRYRPYEQY
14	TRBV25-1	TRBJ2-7	ASSERSGLAGYEQY
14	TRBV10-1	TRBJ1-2	ASRHSGGFKNYGYT
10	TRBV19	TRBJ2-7	ASTQGSGEQY
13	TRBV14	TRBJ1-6	ASSHRTGSHSPLH
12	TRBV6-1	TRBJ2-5	ASSPLAGGETQY
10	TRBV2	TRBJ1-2	ASSRAVDGYT
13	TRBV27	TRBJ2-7	ASSSPGGGDYEQY
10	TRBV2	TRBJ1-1	ASRDGYTEAF
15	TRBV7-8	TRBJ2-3	ASSLGLAGLRTDTQY
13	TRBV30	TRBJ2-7	AWRDPGTGSREQY
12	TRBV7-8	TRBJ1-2	ASSLEGSGRGYT
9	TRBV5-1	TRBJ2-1	ASSLDGVRF
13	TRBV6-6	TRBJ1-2	ASSYFQTATGGYT
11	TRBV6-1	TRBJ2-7	ASRTGTGTEQY
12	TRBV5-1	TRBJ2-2	ASSLTSYTGELF
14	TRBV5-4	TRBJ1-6	ASSLGDLSLGSPLH
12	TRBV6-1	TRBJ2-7	ASSPLGSGYEQY
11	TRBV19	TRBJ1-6	ASSILGALLLH
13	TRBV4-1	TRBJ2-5	ASSPRTSLQETQY
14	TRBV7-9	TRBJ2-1	ASSPRGGQGNKEQF
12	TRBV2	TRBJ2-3	ASGSGVGTDTQY
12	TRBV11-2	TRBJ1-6	ASRRTGYNSPLH
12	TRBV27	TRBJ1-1	ASSFGGMNTEAF
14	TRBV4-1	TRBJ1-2	ASSQFPLQPNYGYT
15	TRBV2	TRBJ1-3	ASSEGQGAFAGNTIY
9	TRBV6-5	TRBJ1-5	ASIGFQPQH
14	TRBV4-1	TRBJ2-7	ASSQVVAGSPYEQY
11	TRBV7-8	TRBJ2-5	ASSAGGPETQY
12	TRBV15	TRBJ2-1	ATSIEGLYNEQF
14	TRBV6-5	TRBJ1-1	ASSYSTPVATTEAF
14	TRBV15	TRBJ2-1	ATSRGSGGAYNEQF
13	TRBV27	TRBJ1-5	ASQEVWYSNQPQH
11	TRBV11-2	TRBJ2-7	ASSLDVGSEQY
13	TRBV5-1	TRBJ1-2	ASSLEVTSYYGYT
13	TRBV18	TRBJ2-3	ASSQRDRPTDTQY
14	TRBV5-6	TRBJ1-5	ASSYSGTYSNQPQH
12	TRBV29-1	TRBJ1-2	SVGDPAGENGYT
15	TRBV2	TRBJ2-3	ASSEPGLPARADTQY
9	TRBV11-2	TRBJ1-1	ASSSGTGAF
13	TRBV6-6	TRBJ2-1	ASSKGLAGYNEQF
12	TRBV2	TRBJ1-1	ASSVTGPFTEAF
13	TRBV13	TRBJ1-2	ASSFRQPQGHGYT
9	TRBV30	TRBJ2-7	AWTMGYEQY
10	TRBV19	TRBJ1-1	ASSMGNTEAF
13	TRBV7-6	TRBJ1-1	ASSPLLGTNTEAF
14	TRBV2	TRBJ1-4	ASSVGQETTNEKLF
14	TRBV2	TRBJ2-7	AGLLSAAGAAYEQY
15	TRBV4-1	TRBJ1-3	ASSQDSGGPSGNTIY